The clone carrying this T cell receptor (beta chain) was detected a few times. The antigen is unknown. TCRdb keeps only in-frame clones here, not all; method: immunoSEQ multiplex PCR. The table lists under 600,000 clones, roughly 87% of them singletons. The sample comes from a study of Ad26.COV2.S vaccination and SARS-CoV-2 variants. Turning to the study itself: Ad26.COV2.S was injected intramuscularly once or twice, 56 days apart. The study, taken as a whole, reports: Spike-specific TCR breadth in vaccine recipients exceeded that seen in placebo recipients.

Stated treatment: 15 to 20 received Ad26.COV2.S at low or high dose, single or two shots; 5 received placebo; per-sample allocation not given. Day 63 following the first vaccine or placebo injection was when the samples were taken. Trimming removed 4 bases at V and 8 bases at J, with 15 bases between. Germline assignment: CDR1 MNHEY and CDR2 SVGAGI. The CDR3 covers 14 residues. This sequence was found in a person between 18 and 59 years old who received the Ad26.COV2.S COVID-19 vaccine or a placebo. Sequencing was performed on peripheral blood, taken in a trial of Ad26.COV2.S vaccine versus placebo. This sequence joins TRBV6-5 and TRBJ1-3; maybe TRBD1 (6 bases). The CDR3 bases are TGTGCCAGCAGTTCCCGGACAGCCACGGACACCATATATTTT. Protein product: CASSSRTATDTIYF.